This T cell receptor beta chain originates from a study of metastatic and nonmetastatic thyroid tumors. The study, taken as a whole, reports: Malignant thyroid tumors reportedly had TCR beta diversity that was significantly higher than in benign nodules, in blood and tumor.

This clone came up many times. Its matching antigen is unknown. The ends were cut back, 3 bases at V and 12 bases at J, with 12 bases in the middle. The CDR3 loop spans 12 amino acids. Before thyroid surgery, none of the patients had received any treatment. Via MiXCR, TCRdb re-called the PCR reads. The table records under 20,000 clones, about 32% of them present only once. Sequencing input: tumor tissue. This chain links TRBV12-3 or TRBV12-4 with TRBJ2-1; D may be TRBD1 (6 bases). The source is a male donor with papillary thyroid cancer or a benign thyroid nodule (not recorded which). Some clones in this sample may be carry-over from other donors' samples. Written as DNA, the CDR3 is TGTGCCAGCAGTTTGGGGGACATGGTGCAGTTCTTC. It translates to CASSLGDMVQFF.